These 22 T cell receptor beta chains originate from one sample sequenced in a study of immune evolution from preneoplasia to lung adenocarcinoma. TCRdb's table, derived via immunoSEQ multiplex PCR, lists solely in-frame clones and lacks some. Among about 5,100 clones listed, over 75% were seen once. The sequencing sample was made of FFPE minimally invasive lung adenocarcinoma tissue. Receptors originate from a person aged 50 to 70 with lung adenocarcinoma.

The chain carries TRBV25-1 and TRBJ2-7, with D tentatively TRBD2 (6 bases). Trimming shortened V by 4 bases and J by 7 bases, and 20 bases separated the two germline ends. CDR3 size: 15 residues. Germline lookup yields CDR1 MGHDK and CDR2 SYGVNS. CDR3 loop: CASSATGVGAEEQYF. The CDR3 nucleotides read TGTGCCAGCAGTGCGACGGGGGTCGGGGCAGAAGAGCAGTACTTC.

In DNA, the CDR3 is TGTGCCAGCAGCCCGGACAGAACCCACGAGCAGTACTTC. It is translated as CASSPDRTHEQYF. The chain carries TRBV6-6 and TRBJ2-7; a weak D match, TRBD1 (6 bases). Germline V gives CDR1 MNHNY, CDR2 SVGAGI (reference sequence). The ends were cut back, 6 bases at V and 5 bases at J, with 14 bases in the middle. The CDR3 loop spans 13 amino acids.

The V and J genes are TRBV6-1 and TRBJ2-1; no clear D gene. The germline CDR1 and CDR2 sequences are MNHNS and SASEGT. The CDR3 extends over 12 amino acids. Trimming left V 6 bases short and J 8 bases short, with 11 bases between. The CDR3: CASSLGFHEQFF. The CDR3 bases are TGTGCCAGCAGCCTAGGGTTCCATGAGCAGTTCTTC.

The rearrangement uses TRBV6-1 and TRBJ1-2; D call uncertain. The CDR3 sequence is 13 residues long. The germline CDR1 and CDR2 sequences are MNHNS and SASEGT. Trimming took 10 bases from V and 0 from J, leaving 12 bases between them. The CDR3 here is CATTSQANYGYTF. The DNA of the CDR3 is TGTGCCACAACCTCCCAGGCTAACTATGGCTACACCTTC.

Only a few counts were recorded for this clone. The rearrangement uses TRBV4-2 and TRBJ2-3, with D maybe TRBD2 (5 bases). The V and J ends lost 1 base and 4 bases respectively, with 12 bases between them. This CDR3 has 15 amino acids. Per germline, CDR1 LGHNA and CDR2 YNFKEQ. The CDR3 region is CASSQAEGGADTQYF. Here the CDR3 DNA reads TGTGCCAGCAGCCAAGCCGAGGGTGGCGCAGATACGCAGTATTTT.

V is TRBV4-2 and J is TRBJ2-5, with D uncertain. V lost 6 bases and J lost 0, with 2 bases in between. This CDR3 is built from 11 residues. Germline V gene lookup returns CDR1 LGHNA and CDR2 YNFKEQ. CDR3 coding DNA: TGTGCCAGCAGGCACCAAGAGACCCAGTACTTC. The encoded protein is CASRHQETQYF.

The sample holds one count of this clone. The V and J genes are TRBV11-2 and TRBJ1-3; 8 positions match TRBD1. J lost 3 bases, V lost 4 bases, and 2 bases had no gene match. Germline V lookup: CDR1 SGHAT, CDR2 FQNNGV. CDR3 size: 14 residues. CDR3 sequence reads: CASSSDRVGNTIYF. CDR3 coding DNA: TGTGCCAGCAGCTCGGACAGGGTTGGAAACACCATATATTTT.

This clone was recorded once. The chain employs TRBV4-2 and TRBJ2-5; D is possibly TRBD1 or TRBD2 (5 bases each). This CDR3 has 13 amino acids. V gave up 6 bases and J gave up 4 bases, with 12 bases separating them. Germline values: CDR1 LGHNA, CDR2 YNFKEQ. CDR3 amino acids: CASRLGTSETQYF. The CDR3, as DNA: TGTGCCAGCAGGTTGGGGACGTCAGAGACCCAGTACTTC.

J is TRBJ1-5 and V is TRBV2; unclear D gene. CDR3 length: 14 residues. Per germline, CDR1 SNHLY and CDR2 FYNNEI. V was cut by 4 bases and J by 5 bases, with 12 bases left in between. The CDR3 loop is CASSGLAVDQPQHF. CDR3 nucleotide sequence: TGTGCCAGCAGTGGGCTAGCAGTCGATCAGCCCCAGCATTTT.

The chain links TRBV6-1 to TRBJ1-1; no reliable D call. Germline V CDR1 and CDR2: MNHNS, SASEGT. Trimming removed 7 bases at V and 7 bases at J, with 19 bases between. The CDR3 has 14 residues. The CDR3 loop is CASNRGNAGGEAFF. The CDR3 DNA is TGTGCCAGCAACCGAGGAAATGCGGGTGGTGAAGCTTTCTTT.

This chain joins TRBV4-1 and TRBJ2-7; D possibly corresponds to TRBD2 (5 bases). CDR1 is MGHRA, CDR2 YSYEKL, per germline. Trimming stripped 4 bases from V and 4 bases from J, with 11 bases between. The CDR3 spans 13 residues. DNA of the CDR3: TGCGCCAGCAGCCGAGGGCCGGGGTACGAGCAGTACTTC. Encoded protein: CASSRGPGYEQYF.

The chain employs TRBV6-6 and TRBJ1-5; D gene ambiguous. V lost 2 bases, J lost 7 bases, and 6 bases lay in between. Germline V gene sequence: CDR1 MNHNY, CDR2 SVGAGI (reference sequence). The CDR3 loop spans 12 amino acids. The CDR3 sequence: CASSYPEQPQHF. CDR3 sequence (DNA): TGTGCCAGCAGTTACCCCGAGCAGCCCCAGCATTTT.

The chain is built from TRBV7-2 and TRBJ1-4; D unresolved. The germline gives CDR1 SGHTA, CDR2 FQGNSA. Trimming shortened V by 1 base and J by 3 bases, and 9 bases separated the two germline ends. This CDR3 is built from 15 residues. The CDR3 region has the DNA TGTGCCAGCAGCTTAGGTGTCAGTTCTAATGAAAAACTGTTTTTT. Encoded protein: CASSLGVSSNEKLFF.

CDR3 amino acids: CASRPTGSGNTIYF. The CDR3 DNA reads as TGTGCCAGCAGACCAACAGGGTCTGGAAACACCATATATTTT. The rearrangement uses TRBV27 and TRBJ1-3; tentatively, D is TRBD1 (6 bases). The CDR3 contains 14 residues. Deletions cut 6 bases from V and 1 base from J, with 10 bases between. Germline V gene sequence: CDR1 MNHEY, CDR2 SMNVEV (reference sequence).

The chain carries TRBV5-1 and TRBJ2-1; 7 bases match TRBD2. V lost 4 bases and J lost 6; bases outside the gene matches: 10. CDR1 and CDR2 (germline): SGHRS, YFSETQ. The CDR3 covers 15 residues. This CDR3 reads CASSRAGVGPNEQFF. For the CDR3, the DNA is TGCGCCAGCAGCCGTGCGGGAGTCGGACCCAATGAGCAGTTCTTC.

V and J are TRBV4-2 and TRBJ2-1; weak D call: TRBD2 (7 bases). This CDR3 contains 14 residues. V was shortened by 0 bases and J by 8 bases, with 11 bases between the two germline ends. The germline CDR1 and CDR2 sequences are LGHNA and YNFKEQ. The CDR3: CASSQEGGTYEQFF. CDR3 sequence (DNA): TGTGCCAGCAGCCAAGAGGGGGGGACATATGAGCAGTTCTTC.

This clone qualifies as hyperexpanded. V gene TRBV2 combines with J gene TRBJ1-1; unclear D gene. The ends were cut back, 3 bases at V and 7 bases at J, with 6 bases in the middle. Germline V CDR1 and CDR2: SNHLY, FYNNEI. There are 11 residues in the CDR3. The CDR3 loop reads CASSEALEAFF. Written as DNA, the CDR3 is TGTGCCAGCAGTGAGGCACTTGAAGCTTTCTTT.

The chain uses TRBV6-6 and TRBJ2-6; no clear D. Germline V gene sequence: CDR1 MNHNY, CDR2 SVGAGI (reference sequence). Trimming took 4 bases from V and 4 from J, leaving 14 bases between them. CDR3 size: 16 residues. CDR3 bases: TGTGCCAGCAGTTCCCTCCGGGTCGCCGGGGCCAACGTCCTGACTTTC. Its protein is CASSSLRVAGANVLTF.

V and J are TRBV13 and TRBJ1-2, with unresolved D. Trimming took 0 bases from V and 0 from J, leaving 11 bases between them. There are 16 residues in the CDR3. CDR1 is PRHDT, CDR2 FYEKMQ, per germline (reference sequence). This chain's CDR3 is CASSLGREKANYGYTF. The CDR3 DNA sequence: TGTGCCAGCAGCTTAGGCCGAGAGAAAGCTAACTATGGCTACACCTTC.

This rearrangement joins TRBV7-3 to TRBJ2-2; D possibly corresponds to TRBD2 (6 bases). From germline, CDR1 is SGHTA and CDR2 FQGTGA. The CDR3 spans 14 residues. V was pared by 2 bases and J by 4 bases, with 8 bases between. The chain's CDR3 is CASSLLSGTGELFF. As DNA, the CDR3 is TGTGCCAGCAGCTTACTTAGCGGCACCGGGGAGCTGTTTTTT.

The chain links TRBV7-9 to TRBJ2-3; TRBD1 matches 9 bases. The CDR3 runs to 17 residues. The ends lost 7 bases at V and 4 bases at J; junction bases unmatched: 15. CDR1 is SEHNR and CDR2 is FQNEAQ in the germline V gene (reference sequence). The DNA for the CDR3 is TGTGCCAGCACCCCGAGGTGGGACAGGGCGTCCGCAGATACGCAGTATTTT. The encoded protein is CASTPRWDRASADTQYF. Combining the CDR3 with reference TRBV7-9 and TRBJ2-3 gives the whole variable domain DTGVSQNPRHKITKRGQNVTFRCDPISEHNRLYWYRQTLGQGPEFLTYFQNEAQLEKSRLLSDRFSAERPKGSFSTLEIQRTEQGDSAMYLCASTPRWDRASADTQYFGPGTRLTVL.

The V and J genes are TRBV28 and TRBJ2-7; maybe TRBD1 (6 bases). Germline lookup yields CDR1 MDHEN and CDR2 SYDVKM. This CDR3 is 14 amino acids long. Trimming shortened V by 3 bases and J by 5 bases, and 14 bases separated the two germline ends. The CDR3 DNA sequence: TGTGCCAGCAGTTTCTCAGGGGCGCGGGACGAGCAGTACTTC. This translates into CASSFSGARDEQYF.